This T cell receptor (beta chain) came from a study of T cells in Graves' hyperthyroidism and ophthalmopathy. RNA transcripts gave rise to amplified TCR beta CDR3 regions. The TCR CDR3 was amplified in a first-round RT-PCR using the HTBI primer set. TCRdb fed the multiplex PCR reads into MiXCR, producing one record per CDR3 protein. Altogether more than 50,000 distinct CDR3 sequences are present, around 50% being singletons, with the ten largest covering roughly 3.4%. Looked up from germline, CDR1 is MNHEY and CDR2 is SVGAGI. V was clipped by 5 bases and J by 3 bases; unmatched bases: 1. This CDR3 is built from 14 residues. Patients with ophthalmopathy all had a Clinical Activity Score of at least 3, a NOSPECS grade of at least 4 and duration under 3 months. Patients having uncontrolled infection, another autoimmune disease, pregnancy or lactation were not included. Diagnoses were made from clinical symptoms, serum measures (thyroxine and TRAb), thyroid ultrasound and orbital computed tomography.

The sequence derives from a woman between 55 and 75 years old with Graves' ophthalmopathy. The genes are TRBV6-5 and TRBJ2-2; 9 bases agree with TRBD2. Sample: blood. The CDR3 bases are TGTGCCAGCAGTGGCGGGAGGGACACCGGGGAGCTGTTTTTT. Amino acids: CASSGGRDTGELFF.